Sequencing of this T cell receptor beta chain was carried out in a study of cytomegalovirus exposure and HLA in healthy donors. V was shortened by 0 bases and J by 4 bases, with 12 bases between the two germline ends. Germline loops: CDR1 GTSNPN, CDR2 SVGIG (reference sequence). The CDR3 has 14 amino acids. Study observations and caveats: TCR beta V segments were, for the most part, productive about 90% or about 30% of the time in an earlier analysis. Reports credit the classifier with highly specific, highly sensitive diagnosis of cytomegalovirus status. Three CMV-associated chains were confirmed in vitro to be specific for CMV antigens.

Amplification used 60 Vbeta primers and 13 Jbeta primers. Using immunoSEQ multiplex PCR, the repertoire was profiled, and TCRdb retains in-frame clones only, with some absent. The repertoire holds roughly 100,000 clones, with under 80% as singletons. Concerning this clone: The antigen is undetermined. The identical CDR3 is also encoded by other nucleotide sequences in the sample.

This chain uses TRBV30 with TRBJ2-5, with D unclear. The source material was PBMCs. The source of this sequence is a man aged 40-50 years in good health and CMV-seronegative. The CDR3 bases are TGTGCCTGGAGTGTATTCGGTATCGGAGAGACCCAGTACTTC. Translating it yields CAWSVFGIGETQYF. Variable domain in full (rest from reference TRBV30 and TRBJ2-5): SQTIHQWPATLVQPVGSPLSLECTVEGTSNPNLYWYRQAAGRGLQLLFYSVGIGQISSEVPQNLSASRPQDRQFILSSKKLLLSDSGFYLCAWSVFGIGETQYFGPGTRLLVL.